Below are 21 T cell receptor beta chains sequenced from a single sample in a study of shared clonotypes between healthy human individuals. Profiling relied on immunoSEQ multiplex PCR, and the TCRdb table lists in-frame clones only, not all of them. The profile shows millions of clones, roughly 95% of them singletons. CD8 cells classed as naive were CD45RO-negative and positively selected for CCR7, excluding terminally differentiated effector memory CD45RA+ cells. The sample comprised naive CD8+ T cells sorted from blood. The receptors were gathered from a man between 18 and 35 years old in good health.

The V gene is TRBV7-6, the J gene TRBJ2-2; the D is unclear. V lost 5 bases and J lost 6, with 10 bases in between. Per the germline V gene, CDR1 is SGHVS and CDR2 is FNYEAQ. The CDR3 extends over 13 amino acids. CDR3 in amino acids: CASSTHMSGELFF. The CDR3 nucleotides are TGTGCCAGCAGCACTCACATGTCCGGGGAGCTGTTTTTT.

V is TRBV4-1 and J is TRBJ2-7; tentative D call: TRBD2 (6 bases). This CDR3 is 19 amino acids long. Germline V gives CDR1 MGHRA, CDR2 YSYEKL. The V end was cut by 1 base, the J end by 0 bases, with 22 bases between. The CDR3 coding sequence is TGCGCCAGCAGCCAAGGGGGGGAGACAACCCAATCAATCTCCTACGAGCAGTACTTC. Encoded protein: CASSQGGETTQSISYEQYF.

V usage is TRBV9 and J usage is TRBJ2-7, with D tentatively TRBD1 (6 bases). The CDR3 is 14 residues long. Germline V lookup: CDR1 SGDLS, CDR2 YYNGEE. V shed 3 bases and J shed 4 bases, with 14 bases lying between them. CDR3 sequence: CASSASGTPYEQYF. The DNA of the CDR3 is TGTGCCAGCAGCGCCTCCGGGACACCGTACGAGCAGTACTTC.

The chain couples TRBV19 to TRBJ1-6; 7 bases match TRBD1. The CDR3 contains 15 residues. The germline V gene encodes CDR1 LNHDA and CDR2 SQIVND (reference sequence). Trimming cost V 5 bases and J 10 bases; bases outside gene matches: 11. This CDR3 is CASSPWTGSASPLHF. CDR3 in DNA: TGTGCCAGTAGTCCGTGGACAGGCTCGGCATCACCCCTCCACTTT.

This sequence joins TRBV4-1 and TRBJ1-6; D unresolved. Trimming cost V 1 base and J 4 bases, with 11 bases left between them. The CDR3 is 16 amino acids. Germline values: CDR1 MGHRA, CDR2 YSYEKL. The CDR3 loop is CASSQGGFRYNSPLHF. The CDR3 DNA reads TGCGCCAGCAGCCAAGGAGGGTTCAGATATAATTCACCCCTCCACTTT.

This clone was picked up one time. In the same sample, other DNA sequences code for this CDR3. V and J are TRBV27 and TRBJ1-4; weak D call: TRBD1 (5 bases). The CDR3 totals 14 residues. Germline V lookup: CDR1 MNHEY, CDR2 SMNVEV (reference sequence). Deletions cut 6 bases from V and 8 bases from J, with 16 bases between. CDR3 protein: CASSLGQGGEKLFF. CDR3 DNA: TGTGCCAGCAGCCTGGGCCAGGGTGGAGAAAAACTGTTTTTT. The full variable domain, rest sourced from reference TRBV27 and TRBJ1-4, is EAQVTQNPRYLITVTGKKLTVTCSQNMNHEYMSWYRQDPGLGLRQIYYSMNVEVTDKGDVPEGYKVSRKEKRNFPLILESPSPNQTSLYFCASSLGQGGEKLFFGSGTQLSVL.

The chain carries TRBV6-6 and TRBJ2-5; tentative D call: TRBD2 (6 bases). CDR3 length: 15 residues. V gave up 5 bases and J gave up 4 bases, with 17 bases separating them. Germline V gene data show CDR1 as MNHNY and CDR2 as SVGAGI (reference sequence). The CDR3 reads CASSNFGGDRETQYF. CDR3 coding DNA: TGTGCCAGCAGTAACTTCGGAGGGGACCGAGAGACCCAGTACTTC.

CDR3 bases: TGTGCCAGCAGTCTTAACCCCGATCAGAACACTGAAGCTTTCTTT. This encodes CASSLNPDQNTEAFF. The chain employs TRBV6-5 and TRBJ1-1; D gene unclear. There are 15 residues in the CDR3. Germline V gene sequence: CDR1 MNHEY, CDR2 SVGAGI. V was shortened by 5 bases and J by 1 base, with 14 bases between the two germline ends.

The V and J genes are TRBV28 and TRBJ2-5, with 9 bases matching TRBD2. The CDR3 length is 18 residues. Germline CDR1 and CDR2: MDHEN and SYDVKM. Unmatched junction bases numbered 16, after V lost 6 bases and J lost 2 bases. CDR3 loop: CASSNPSFQRGAQETQYF. The CDR3 DNA follows: TGTGCCAGCAGCAATCCTTCTTTCCAGCGGGGGGCGCAAGAGACCCAGTACTTC.

The chain carries TRBV19 and TRBJ1-1; TRBD1 might be the D (6 bases). Germline CDR1 reads LNHDA; CDR2 reads SQIVND (reference sequence). V shed 6 bases and J shed 3 bases, with 20 bases lying between them. CDR3 length equals 16 residues. CDR3 nucleotides: TGTGCCAGTAGCAGCGCAGGACAGCTCCTCGACACTGAAGCTTTCTTT. Its translation is CASSSAGQLLDTEAFF.

The CDR3 here is CASSYLGTGWDTEAFF. CDR3 DNA: TGTGCCAGCAGTTACTTAGGGACAGGGTGGGACACTGAAGCTTTCTTT. V and J are TRBV6-5 and TRBJ1-1; the match to TRBD1 covers 9 bases. J gave up 3 bases and V 1 base, and 6 bases lay outside the gene matches. Germline V gives CDR1 MNHEY, CDR2 SVGAGI. This CDR3 has 16 amino acids.

CDR3 DNA sequence: TGTGCCAGCAGCTTAGCACGGACAGGGCCCTATTCCAAGCAGTACTTC. Translated: CASSLARTGPYSKQYF. The rearrangement joins TRBV7-2 to TRBJ2-7, with 8 bases aligning to TRBD1. The V and J ends lost 0 bases and 8 bases, in that order; junction bases with no gene match: 12. The CDR3 sequence is 16 residues long. Germline V CDR1 and CDR2: SGHTA, FQGNSA. Based on the CDR3 plus reference TRBV7-2 and TRBJ2-7, the full variable domain is GAGVSQSPSNKVTEKGKDVELRCDPISGHTALYWYRQSLGQGLEFLIYFQGNSAPDKSGLPSDRFSAERTGGSVSTLTIQRTQQEDSAVYLCASSLARTGPYSKQYFGPGTRLTVT.

The V and J genes are TRBV5-5 and TRBJ1-2, with a weak D call TRBD1 (6 bases). CDR3 length equals 12 residues. Germline CDR1 and CDR2: SGHKS and YYEKEE (reference sequence). Trimming cost V 4 bases and J 6 bases, with 10 bases left between them. The CDR3 DNA reads as TGTGCCAGCAGCCGGACAGATAATGGCTACACCTTC. Translated, it gives CASSRTDNGYTF. The full variable domain, completed using reference TRBV5-5 and TRBJ1-2, is DAGVTQSPTHLIKTRGQQVTLRCSPISGHKSVSWYQQVLGQGPQFIFQYYEKEERGRGNFPDRFSARQFPNYSSELNVNALLLGDSALYLCASSRTDNGYTFGSGTRLTVV.

The chain couples TRBV4-3 to TRBJ1-1; no clear D gene. The V end was cut by 8 bases, the J end by 4 bases, with 14 bases between. The V gene's germline CDR1 is LGHNA and CDR2 YSLEER. The CDR3 contains 13 residues. CDR3 sequence reads: CASALPGSTEAFF. CDR3 DNA sequence: TGCGCCAGCGCTCTCCCGGGGTCCACTGAAGCTTTCTTT.

The chain carries TRBV13 and TRBJ2-1; D is perhaps TRBD2 (6 bases). Germline values: CDR1 PRHDT, CDR2 FYEKMQ (reference sequence). The V end was cut by 2 bases, the J end by 8 bases, with 13 bases between. The CDR3 covers 14 residues. The DNA of the CDR3 is TGTGCCAGCAGCTTACGCGGGAAGCTGGATGAGCAGTTCTTC. Translation gives CASSLRGKLDEQFF.

The chain carries TRBV28 and TRBJ2-2; D is undetermined. The V end was cut by 7 bases, the J end by 2 bases, with 11 bases between. This CDR3 contains 14 residues. The germline CDR1 and CDR2 sequences are MDHEN and SYDVKM. CDR3 residues: CASMQFQNTGELFF. The CDR3 coding sequence is TGTGCCAGCATGCAATTTCAAAACACCGGGGAGCTGTTTTTT.

This sequence joins TRBV10-3 and TRBJ1-3; D not resolved. Trimming stripped 3 bases from V and 8 bases from J, with 17 bases between. The CDR3 is made up of 15 amino acids. The V gene's germline CDR1 is ENHRY and CDR2 SYGVKD. CDR3 protein: CAISESVYPADTIYF. CDR3 DNA: TGTGCCATCAGTGAATCAGTCTACCCGGCTGACACCATATATTTT.

The chain combines TRBV2 with TRBJ1-5; D is undetermined. With 3 bases removed from V and 0 bases from J, the gap between germline ends came to 9 bases. Germline assignment: CDR1 SNHLY and CDR2 FYNNEI. This CDR3 contains 15 residues. The CDR3 loop is CASSDPVSSNQPQHF. For the CDR3, the DNA is TGTGCCAGCAGTGACCCTGTGAGTAGCAATCAGCCCCAGCATTTT.

This chain connects TRBV13 to TRBJ2-5; 10 nucleotides agree with TRBD2. Trimming took 0 bases from V and 2 from J; bases not matched to a gene: 6. CDR1 and CDR2 from the germline V gene are PRHDT and FYEKMQ (reference sequence). The CDR3 sequence is 17 residues long. The DNA for the CDR3 is TGTGCCAGCAGCTTAGGTTCCCTAGCGGGGGAACAAGAGACCCAGTACTTC. Amino acids: CASSLGSLAGEQETQYF.

This chain uses TRBV7-2 with TRBJ2-2; 7 bases are a match to TRBD2. Germline trimming cut 2 bases from V and 5 bases from J; bases unmatched to any gene: 8. CDR3 length equals 16 residues. Per the germline V gene, CDR1 is SGHTA and CDR2 is FQGNSA. The CDR3: CASSLWAGDGTGELFF. CDR3 in DNA: TGTGCCAGCAGCTTATGGGCGGGAGATGGAACCGGGGAGCTGTTTTTT.

This chain links TRBV5-6 with TRBJ2-7; weak D call: TRBD1 (5 bases). The CDR3 contains 15 residues. V was pared by 4 bases and J by 1 base, with 15 bases between. Per germline, CDR1 SGHDT and CDR2 YYEEEE. As DNA, the CDR3 is TGTGCCAGCAGCGGATGGACACAAGGTTCCTACGAGCAGTACTTC. Its translation: CASSGWTQGSYEQYF.